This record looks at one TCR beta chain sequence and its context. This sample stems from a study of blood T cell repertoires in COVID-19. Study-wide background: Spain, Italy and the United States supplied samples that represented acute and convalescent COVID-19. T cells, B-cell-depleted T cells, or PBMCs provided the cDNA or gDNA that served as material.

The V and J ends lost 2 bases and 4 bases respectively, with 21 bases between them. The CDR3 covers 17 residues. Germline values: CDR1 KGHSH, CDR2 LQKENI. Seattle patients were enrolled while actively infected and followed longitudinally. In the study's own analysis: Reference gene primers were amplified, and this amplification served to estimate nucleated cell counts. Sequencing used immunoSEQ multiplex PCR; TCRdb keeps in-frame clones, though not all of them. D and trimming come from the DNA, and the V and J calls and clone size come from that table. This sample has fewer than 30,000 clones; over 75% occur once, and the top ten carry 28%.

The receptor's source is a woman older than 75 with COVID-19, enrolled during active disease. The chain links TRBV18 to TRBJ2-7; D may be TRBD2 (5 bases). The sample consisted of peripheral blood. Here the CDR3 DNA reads TGTGCCAGCTCACCAATCGGGCGAGGGAACGTTGGGTACGAGCAGTACTTC. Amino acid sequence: CASSPIGRGNVGYEQYF.